The rows below give T cell receptor beta chains drawn from one sample of a study of T cell responses to AZD1222 COVID-19 vaccine. The assay was immunoSEQ multiplex PCR, and TCRdb's table has in-frame clones only and misses some. Counted here are some 170,000 clones, 85% to 90% occurring once; the ten biggest clones make up approximately 4%. The sample here was peripheral blood, taken 28 days after the second dose of the MenACWY control vaccine. These receptors were collected from an adult who received the MenACWY meningococcal vaccine as a control. The conserved cysteine and the conserved F or W are not part of the CDR3 here.

>TRBV7-8|TRBJ2-7
ASSPSAYEQY
>TRBV19|TRBJ2-3
ASTPGQGPDTQY
>TRBV6-5|TRBJ2-7
ASGSESYSYEQY
>TRBV4-3|TRBJ1-2
ASSQDRPGLSGYT
>TRBV19|TRBJ2-5
ASSIEGETQY
>TRBV6-5|TRBJ2-7
ASRAGDRGYEQY
>TRBV4-3|TRBJ2-7
ASSQELAGDYEQY
>TRBV6-5|TRBJ1-3
ASRGFSGNTIY
>TRBV28|TRBJ1-6
ASSLRSDNSPLH
>TRBV19|TRBJ2-2
AGGRTNTGELF
>TRBV29-1|TRBJ1-5
SAQGGSNQPQH
>TRBV30|TRBJ2-5
AWSAGLAGTVTQY
>TRBV5-1|TRBJ2-1
ASSSEGLVSPEQF
>TRBV6-2/TRBV6-3|TRBJ2-7
ASSRTGGRDEQY
>TRBV6-4|TRBJ2-1
ASSDSAGSYNEQF
>TRBV6-5|TRBJ2-5
ASSYGGTQY
>TRBV5-1|TRBJ2-3
ASSGQVTDTQY
>TRBV27|TRBJ2-7
ASSLRTSGAYEQY
>TRBV2|TRBJ1-4
ASSEVVQQGTNEKLF
>TRBV18|TRBJ2-7
ASSKLADIYEQY
>TRBV19|TRBJ2-7
ASSPGQGTGYEQY
>TRBV20-1|TRBJ1-2
SANRGAGYT
>TRBV5-6|TRBJ2-5
ASSLPSIQETQY
>TRBV27|TRBJ1-1
ASSSLGGTEAF
>TRBV19|TRBJ2-7
ASSWGSGTYEQY
>TRBV14|TRBJ2-2
ASSQDRLNTGELF
>TRBV5-1|TRBJ1-2
ASSPEGVMEGYT
>TRBV11-2|TRBJ2-4
ASSFGQGSFIQY
>TRBV10-3|TRBJ2-2
AMRQGATGELF
>TRBV29-1|TRBJ2-7
SVETGARYEQY
>TRBV7-2|TRBJ2-2
ASSWGSNTGELF
>TRBV28|TRBJ2-2
ASKRLYTGELF
>TRBV10-2|TRBJ2-7
ASSGAGVFGYEQY
>TRBV4-2|TRBJ2-5
ASSRPSGLAQETQY
>TRBV6-2/TRBV6-3|TRBJ2-7
ASSPTLTRGLREQY
>TRBV6-5|TRBJ1-4
ASSYQGDEKLF
>TRBV3-1/TRBV3-2|TRBJ2-7
ASSLPGAQTRKHEQY
>TRBV6-2/TRBV6-3|TRBJ1-2
ASSYTDYGYT
>TRBV14|TRBJ2-3
ASSQVYGTGGTDTQY
>TRBV2|TRBJ2-5
ASSDGQGNEETQY
>TRBV11-2|TRBJ1-1
ASSLLPGLGTEAF
>TRBV30|TRBJ1-2
AWGHNYGYT
>TRBV20-1|TRBJ1-5
SARGTVGDS
>TRBV6-5|TRBJ1-1
ASSDGMNTEAF
>TRBV20-1|TRBJ1-4
SASVWTTNEKLF
>TRBV5-1|TRBJ1-4
ASSLTEGSEKLF
>TRBV19|TRBJ1-5
ASSIGLGTPREPQH
>TRBV5-1|TRBJ2-7
ASRAGTASPYEQY
>TRBV2|TRBJ2-7
ATTTFAPVEQY
>TRBV7-2|TRBJ2-7
ASSTYSGNDLTKQY
>TRBV6-2/TRBV6-3|TRBJ1-5
ASSYARGRDPQH
>TRBV9|TRBJ2-1
ASSVEPGGGNEQF
>TRBV28|TRBJ1-1
ASSPLGVGVRSEAF
>TRBV15|TRBJ1-5
ATSRDVGSQPQH
>TRBV7-3|TRBJ2-1
ASSQRLGQGYNEQF
>TRBV4-3|TRBJ1-6
ASSQERSSYNSPLH
>TRBV30|TRBJ2-7
AWSLASRYEQY
>TRBV28|TRBJ1-2
ASSSGSYGYT
>TRBV27|TRBJ2-3
ASSGGPGLAHPSTDTQY